These T cell receptor beta chains were read from a single sample in a study of identical twins. TCRdb reanalysed the 5' RACE reads using MiXCR and keeps one entry per CDR3 protein. In the table there are 450,000 or so distinct CDR3 sequences, around an eighth of which are singletons. These records were also assigned to another study, of yellow fever vaccine responses in identical twins.

Input material: CD4+ T cells sorted from blood. These TCRs come from a woman aged 18-29 years in good health. Each CDR3 is given with its conserved first and last residue. The order of the fields is J gene, clone size, V gene, D gene, CDR3 protein. D genes are given only for firm matches. Clone size is not always given. Where it is, it says once, few, many or a class for expanded clones.

TRBJ2-7 many TRBV5-1 . CASSILTGSYEQYF
TRBJ1-1 few TRBV2 . CASSEEGWGSTEAFF
TRBJ2-2 few TRBV4-1 . CASSQGLGTGELFF
TRBJ2-7 few TRBV4-1 TRBD2 CASSRTQGTSETYEQYF
TRBJ1-4 . TRBV4-3 TRBD1 CASSLGTGGEKLFF
TRBJ2-7 . TRBV18 . CASSLWEGEKQYF
TRBJ1-5 . TRBV25-1 . CASSESGQPQHF
TRBJ1-3 . TRBV3-1 TRBD1 CASSQSTGGANTIYF
TRBJ2-1 . TRBV12-3/TRBV12-4 TRBD1 CASSLILSGTGAAEQFF
TRBJ2-5 . TRBV2 . CASRSDQETQYF
TRBJ2-7 few TRBV28 . CASSDVSGTLYEQYF
TRBJ2-2 many TRBV2 TRBD2 CASRMTSGATGELFF
TRBJ2-7 few TRBV20-1 . CSAVQGVEQYF
TRBJ2-1 few TRBV4-2 . CASSQGGTKDNEQFF
TRBJ2-5 . TRBV3-1 . CASSQAPGGGKTQYF
TRBJ2-5 . TRBV27 . CASRPPGFGTQYF
TRBJ2-5 few TRBV11-2 TRBD2 CASSLVWGLAGGETQYF
TRBJ2-7 many TRBV6-2/TRBV6-3 TRBD2 CASSYGGGPYEQYF
TRBJ2-3 few TRBV10-1 . CASNGDPVTDTQYF
TRBJ2-4 few TRBV7-2 TRBD1 CASSLDRERDIQYF
TRBJ2-3 . TRBV27 . CASSVRTVPRTDTQYF
TRBJ2-2 . TRBV5-1 . CASSLGGPGAGELFF